This T cell receptor (beta chain) was observed in a study of OX40 agonist ivuxolimab in advanced cancers. On the study more broadly: The patients got ivuxolimab, which is an agonistic anti-OX40 (CD134) antibody. Treatment received earlier with anti-PD-1, anti-PD-L1 or anti-CTLA-4 agents was allowed, and around 36% had some. Study-wide points: The CD4+ and CD8+ T cells in the blood had expanded clonally by week 6 at 0.1 to 3.0 mg/kg. Averaging showed that CD8+ T cells had more expanded clones than CD4+ did.

Germline CDR1 and CDR2: SGHVS and FQNEAQ. The CDR3 extends over 14 amino acids. Trimming stripped 6 bases from V and 2 bases from J, with 12 bases between. Concerning this clone itself: The antigen remains unidentified.

Method: immunoSEQ multiplex PCR; TCRdb's copy keeps in-frame clones and lacks some. The sample includes tens of thousands of clones, 90% of them seen just once. The starting material was CD4+ or CD8+ T cells sorted from blood, obtained in a trial of the OX40 agonist ivuxolimab. This receptor was identified in an adult with an advanced solid tumor such as melanoma, head and neck, liver or kidney cancer. The V and J genes are TRBV7-8 and TRBJ2-3; D remains ambiguous. In nucleotides, the CDR3 is TGTGCCAGCAGTCTCTCCTCCACCACAGATACGCAGTATTTT. This encodes CASSLSSTTDTQYF.